This TCR beta chain was profiled in a study of CD8 T cells in ankylosing spondylitis. Whole-study findings and limits: It appeared that ankylosing spondylitis blood was characterized by a TCR beta motif of about eight highly homologous variants.

A few counts support this clonotype. Its antigen is not known. TCRdb re-called the 5' RACE reads with MiXCR, one entry per CDR3 protein. Of around 450,000 distinct CDR3 sequences detected, 25% to 30% appear once; the ten largest clones hold 0.89%. The V gene's germline CDR1 is LNHDA and CDR2 SQIVND (reference sequence). This CDR3 has 16 residues. J gave up 6 bases and V 5 bases, and 14 bases lay outside the gene matches. The clonotype comes from a male donor with ankylosing spondylitis. V usage is TRBV19 and J usage is TRBJ1-1; 8 positions agree with TRBD1. Sample: blood, either unsorted or a sorted T cell fraction (not recorded which). CDR3: CASSVPGTGGYAEAFF. In DNA, the CDR3 is TGTGCCAGTAGTGTCCCCGGGACAGGTGGATACGCTGAAGCTTTCTTT.